Described below is a single T cell receptor (beta chain) sequence and its context. These data originate in a study of early T cells in non-severe SARS-CoV-2 infection. The CDR3 contains 14 residues. The germline CDR1 and CDR2 sequences are MNHEY and SVGEGT. The junction had 6 bases not matched to a gene; V was cut back by 6 bases and J by 2 bases. TCRdb used MiXCR to reprocess the 5' RACE reads, holding one entry per CDR3 protein. Of over 45,000 distinct CDR3 sequences in the sample, around 6% were seen once. Sequenced material: whole blood. The chain has TRBV6-2 or TRBV6-3 and TRBJ2-7, with 8 positions matching TRBD2. The sequence was collected from an adult who was a healthcare worker with PCR-confirmed SARS-CoV-2 infection or an uninfected control (not recorded which). The CDR3 DNA follows: TGTGCCAGCAGCCCCGGGAGGGAGGCCTACGAGCAGTACTTC. Translated, it gives CASSPGREAYEQYF.